This entry lists 10 T cell receptor beta chains sequenced from one sample in a study of spatial heterogeneity in lung cancer. TCRdb re-derived calls from the 5' RACE reads in MiXCR, one entry per CDR3 protein. The table shows roughly 4,500 distinct CDR3 sequences, with about 8.4% occurring only once. Points from the study as a whole: Tumor mutation count correlated with how many alpha and beta TCRs expanded intratumorally.

Time point noted: sample taken at primary tumor resection. These TCRs' antigens remain unknown. The sample was lung tumor tissue, taken at surgery. Receptors originate from a male donor with early-stage non-small cell lung cancer.

The genes are TRBV5-5 and TRBJ2-7; D gene ambiguous. Germline loops: CDR1 SGHKS, CDR2 YYEKEE (reference sequence). CDR3 size: 16 residues. V shed 0 bases and J shed 0 bases, with 13 bases lying between them. The CDR3 is CASSLEDGLSSYEQYF. CDR3 coding DNA: TGTGCCAGCAGCTTGGAGGATGGTCTAAGCTCCTACGAGCAGTACTTC.

This clonotype was seen a handful of times. This chain connects TRBV29-1 to TRBJ2-3; no reliable D call. Trimming took 2 bases from V and 1 from J, leaving 7 bases between them. Germline V gives CDR1 SQVTM, CDR2 ANQGSEA. This CDR3 comprises 13 residues. CDR3 protein: CSVEWKGTDTQYF. The CDR3 DNA is TGCAGCGTTGAATGGAAGGGCACAGATACGCAGTATTTT.

The table lists this clonotype with a few counts. The chain has TRBV5-1 and TRBJ1-4, with a tentative D call TRBD1 (6 bases). Germline lookup yields CDR1 SGHRS and CDR2 YFSETQ. V shed 0 bases and J shed 5 bases, with 11 bases lying between them. The CDR3 runs to 15 residues. The CDR3 DNA sequence: TGCGCCAGCAGCTTGGAGCAGGGGAGAAATGAAAAACTGTTTTTT. This codes for CASSLEQGRNEKLFF.

This clonotype was counted many times. The chain carries TRBV13 and TRBJ1-2, with 7 bases aligning to TRBD1. Germline V gene lookup returns CDR1 PRHDT and CDR2 FYEKMQ (reference sequence). The junction had 8 bases not matched to a gene; V was cut back by 1 base and J by 6 bases. The CDR3 sequence is 15 residues long. DNA for the CDR3: TGTGCCAGCAGCTTAGTACCGACAGGGATGGATGGCTACACCTTC. The encoded protein is CASSLVPTGMDGYTF.

This clonotype was detected many times. CDR3 region: CSVEGLAGRGTDTQYF. In nucleotides, the CDR3 is TGCAGCGTGGAGGGACTAGCGGGACGGGGCACAGATACGCAGTATTTT. The chain uses TRBV29-1 and TRBJ2-3; TRBD2 aligns across 13 bases. The CDR3 runs to 16 residues. V was clipped by 6 bases and J by 1 base; unmatched bases: 7. The germline CDR1 and CDR2 sequences are SQVTM and ANQGSEA.

Within the sample, this clonotype is medium-sized. This chain uses TRBV5-6 with TRBJ1-2; perhaps TRBD1 as D (6 bases). CDR3 length equals 13 residues. The germline V and J ends were trimmed by 1 base and 6 bases, with 10 bases remaining between them. Looked up from germline, CDR1 is SGHDT and CDR2 is YYEEEE. The CDR3 region has the DNA TGTGCCAGCAGCTTGCGACAGGCTCATGGCTACACCTTC. Amino acid sequence: CASSLRQAHGYTF.

This clonotype occurred many times. The CDR3 protein is CASSLSVGEWETQYF. The CDR3 DNA reads as TGTGCCAGCAGCTTATCCGTTGGGGAGTGGGAGACCCAGTACTTC. V and J are TRBV7-9 and TRBJ2-5; a possible D gene is TRBD2 (5 bases). The CDR3 length is 15 residues. Germline V lookup: CDR1 SEHNR, CDR2 FQNEAQ (reference sequence). V was cut by 2 bases and J by 5 bases, with 15 bases left in between.

The chain employs TRBV20-1 and TRBJ1-6; the match to TRBD1 covers 8 bases. V lost 6 bases, J lost 5 bases, and 6 bases stayed unmatched. The germline V gene has CDR1 DFQATT and CDR2 SNEGSKA (reference sequence). The CDR3 sequence is 14 residues long. In DNA form, the CDR3 reads TGCAGTGCCCGAGGGGGACAGGATAATTCACCCCTCCACTTT. Translated, it gives CSARGGQDNSPLHF.

This clonotype was observed at least ten times. The CDR3 DNA sequence: TGCGCCAGCAGCCAAGATAATGGGGGGCGGGAGATCAATGAGCAGTTCTTC. Translation: CASSQDNGGREINEQFF. V usage is TRBV4-1 and J usage is TRBJ2-1; perhaps TRBD2 as D (7 bases). Germline V gene lookup returns CDR1 MGHRA and CDR2 YSYEKL. The CDR3 runs to 17 residues. V lost 0 bases, J lost 6 bases, and 18 bases lay in between.

This clonotype showed up many times. The gene calls are TRBV6-1 and TRBJ1-5; D gene unclear. With 8 bases removed from V and 0 bases from J, the gap between germline ends came to 8 bases. The CDR3 is 13 amino acids. The germline gives CDR1 MNHNS, CDR2 SASEGT. This chain's CDR3 is CASSHDSNQPQHF. CDR3 coding DNA: TGTGCCAGCTCTCACGATAGCAATCAGCCCCAGCATTTT.